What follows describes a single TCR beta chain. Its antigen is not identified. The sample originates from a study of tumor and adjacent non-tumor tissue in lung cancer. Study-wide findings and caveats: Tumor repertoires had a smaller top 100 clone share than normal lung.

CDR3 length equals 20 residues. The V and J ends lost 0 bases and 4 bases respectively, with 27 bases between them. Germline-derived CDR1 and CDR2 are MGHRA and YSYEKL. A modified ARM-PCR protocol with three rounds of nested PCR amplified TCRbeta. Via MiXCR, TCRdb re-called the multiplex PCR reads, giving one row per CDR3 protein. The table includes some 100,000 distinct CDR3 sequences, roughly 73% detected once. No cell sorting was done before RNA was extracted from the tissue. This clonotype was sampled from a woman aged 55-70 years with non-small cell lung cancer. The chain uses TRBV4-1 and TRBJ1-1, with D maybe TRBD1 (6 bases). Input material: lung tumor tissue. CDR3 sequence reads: CASSQDSVDPRGRWSTEAFF. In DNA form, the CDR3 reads TGCGCCAGCAGCCAAGATAGTGTCGATCCCAGGGGCCGGTGGAGCACTGAAGCTTTCTTT.